These T cell receptor beta chains were read from a single sample in a study of blood T cells in healthy people across ages. TCRdb redid the calling of the 5' RACE reads with MiXCR, one entry per CDR3 protein. Among 750,000 or so distinct CDR3 sequences, roughly 25% were seen once, and the ten largest hold 9% to 9.5%. The same sample was also studied in work on T cells of mothers and their children.

The sample comprised blood. The receptors come from a boy aged 5-17 years in good health. Each CDR3 is given without its conserved first and last residue.

v_call,j_call,cdr3_aa
TRBV5-6,TRBJ2-1,ASSPTVAARTYNEQF
TRBV7-9,TRBJ1-4,ASSSRDSRRGEKLF
TRBV7-3,TRBJ2-7,ASSWREGYEQY
TRBV4-2,NA,ASSQTTSGGADEQF
TRBV27,TRBJ1-2,ASSSSGKVAGYT
TRBV7-2,TRBJ2-3,ASSLPSYTDTQY
TRBV29-1,TRBJ2-3,SVAGRQRPDTQY
TRBV20-1,TRBJ1-4,SARSQGLTNEELF
TRBV29-1,TRBJ1-1,SVEGSVKMDTEAF
TRBV10-3,TRBJ2-7,AINRDTEREQY
TRBV20-1,TRBJ1-1,SAGMTGDTEAF
TRBV20-1,TRBJ2-7,SARPSLSYEQY
TRBV29-1,TRBJ1-1,SVAASFQWAEAF
TRBV9,TRBJ1-2,ASSGQPPSYGYT
TRBV7-8,TRBJ2-1,ASSLWVTGGPYNEQF
TRBV12-3/TRBV12-4,TRBJ2-2,ASSYNRGSDGELF
TRBV11-3,TRBJ2-3,ASSATGEGADTQY
TRBV27,NA,ASSSGLLENEQF
TRBV5-6,TRBJ2-3,ASSPDPPFADTQY
TRBV6-6,TRBJ1-4,ASRFVSNEKLF
TRBV21-1,TRBJ1-2,ASRPDMRQANYGYT